The next 18 T cell receptor beta chains were all read from a single sample in a study of cytomegalovirus exposure and HLA in healthy donors (TCRdb year 2017). Library preparation used the immunoSEQ multiplex PCR assay. For the multiplex PCR, a mixture combining 60 forward primers for TCR Vbeta segments and 13 reverse primers for TCR Jbeta segments was used. TCRdb took over this immuneACCESS table, retaining in-frame rearrangements with V and J assigned. Such tables are incomplete; in checked studies, under half of the missing clones stem from an unresolved V gene, and the remainder is unexplained. In all, the sample holds under 80,000 clones, and about 70% of those were seen once. The top ten hold 2% to 2.5% of the sample. The sample consisted of PBMCs. The receptors stem from a woman in her twenties or thirties in good health and CMV-seronegative.

CDR3: CASSLWERQYF. Here the CDR3 DNA reads TGTGCCAGCAGTTTATGGGAGCGGCAGTACTTC. V and J are TRBV28 and TRBJ2-7; D not certain. V lost 0 bases, J lost 9 bases, and 6 bases lay in between. There are 11 residues in the CDR3. Germline V gene lookup returns CDR1 MDHEN and CDR2 SYDVKM.

The chain has TRBV7-6 and TRBJ2-5, with 11 bases that match TRBD2. CDR1 SGHVS and CDR2 FNYEAQ come from the germline V gene. CDR3 length: 15 amino acids. V lost 5 bases, J lost 5 bases, and 7 bases stayed unmatched. CDR3 nucleotides: TGTGCCAGCAGCATTAGCGGGGGGGTTGTGGAGACCCAGTACTTC. This sequence encodes CASSISGGVVETQYF.

This clone occurred a few times. The rearrangement joins TRBV6-1 to TRBJ1-5, with D possibly being TRBD1 (5 bases). V dropped 10 bases and J dropped 0 bases, with 16 bases sitting between them. The CDR3 loop spans 15 amino acids. The germline V gene encodes CDR1 MNHNS and CDR2 SASEGT. The CDR3 nucleotides are TGTGCCACCGACAGAGACCGTTATAGCAATCAGCCCCAGCATTTT. Protein: CATDRDRYSNQPQHF.

The chain employs TRBV5-1 and TRBJ1-2; D is unresolved. CDR1 is SGHRS and CDR2 is YFSETQ in the germline V gene. Trimming removed 5 bases at V and 5 bases at J, with 13 bases between. This CDR3 has 13 residues. The CDR3 is CASSSTEFYGYTF. CDR3 DNA: TGCGCCAGCAGTTCTACAGAGTTTTATGGCTACACCTTC.

This chain links TRBV7-3 with TRBJ1-1; 7 bases agree with TRBD1. Losses at the gene ends were 2 bases for V and 5 bases for J; bases not matched to a gene: 5. Germline CDR1 and CDR2: SGHTA and FQGTGA. This CDR3 has 14 amino acids. The CDR3 nucleotides read TGTGCCAGCAGCTTACAGGGGGTGAGAACTGAAGCTTTCTTT. Amino acids: CASSLQGVRTEAFF.

This sequence joins TRBV19 and TRBJ1-1; tentative D call: TRBD1 (6 bases). Germline V gene lookup returns CDR1 LNHDA and CDR2 SQIVND (reference sequence). The V and J ends lost 3 bases and 8 bases respectively, with 19 bases between them. The CDR3 consists of 15 residues. CDR3 sequence reads: CASSISSGGLVEAFF. The CDR3 DNA follows: TGTGCCAGTAGTATTTCGTCCGGGGGGCTAGTCGAAGCTTTCTTT.

The chain employs TRBV19 and TRBJ2-5, with D possibly being TRBD1 (6 bases). This CDR3 has 14 residues. V was cut by 5 bases and J by 3 bases, with 13 bases left in between. Germline V CDR1 and CDR2: LNHDA, SQIVND (reference sequence). CDR3 bases: TGTGCCAGTAGTGGTTCAGGGGCAAAAGAGACCCAGTACTTC. It specifies CASSGSGAKETQYF.

This clone was counted at least ten times. This chain connects TRBV28 to TRBJ2-6; 11 nucleotides line up with TRBD1. This CDR3 has 16 residues. J was trimmed by 0 bases and V by 7 bases; bases with no gene match: 2. CDR1 is MDHEN, CDR2 SYDVKM, per germline. The CDR3 region is CASKGQGDSGANVLTF. CDR3 coding DNA: TGTGCCAGCAAGGGACAGGGGGACTCTGGGGCCAACGTCCTGACTTTC.

This chain connects TRBV11-3 to TRBJ2-7, with D tentatively TRBD2 (5 bases). This CDR3 is built from 14 residues. Germline-derived CDR1 and CDR2 are SGHNT and YENEEA. Trimming took off 3 bases at V and 2 bases at J, with 11 bases between the two ends. The CDR3: CASSFHGVAYEQYF. CDR3 DNA sequence: TGTGCCAGCAGCTTCCACGGGGTTGCCTACGAGCAGTACTTC.

As regards this clone: At one end the junction does not follow the germline gene, possibly because of a read error. The chain has TRBV4-1 and TRBJ2-7; 8 positions agree with TRBD1. Per the germline V gene, CDR1 is MGHRA and CDR2 is YSYEKL. The CDR3 covers 14 residues. CDR3 loop: CASSQGRGLYEQYF. In nucleotides, the CDR3 is TGTGCCAGCAGCCAAGGCAGGGGGCTCTACGAGCAGTACTTC.

This clone has only a few counts. The chain joins TRBV7-9 to TRBJ2-5; 11 bases are shared with TRBD1. CDR1 and CDR2 (germline): SEHNR, FQNEAQ (reference sequence). The CDR3 has 15 amino acids. The junction had 3 bases not matched to a gene; V was cut back by 1 base and J by 5 bases. As DNA, the CDR3 is TGTGCCAGCAGCTTAGTGGGACAGGGGGGCGAGACCCAGTACTTC. Translation gives CASSLVGQGGETQYF.

V is TRBV6-1 and J is TRBJ2-1; 7 bases are a match to TRBD1. The V gene's germline CDR1 is MNHNS and CDR2 SASEGT. V shed 7 bases, J shed 1 base, and the junction held 7 bases outside the gene matches. This CDR3 spans 15 amino acids. In DNA form, the CDR3 reads TGTGCCAGCATACCAGACAGGGCTTCCTACAATGAGCAGTTCTTC. Its translation is CASIPDRASYNEQFF.

This clone was seen a handful of times. The chain is built from TRBV11-2 and TRBJ2-7; 7 bases match TRBD1. The germline V gene has CDR1 SGHAT and CDR2 FQNNGV. The CDR3 runs 16 residues. Trimming took 1 base from V and 5 from J; bases not matched to a gene: 11. The CDR3 DNA reads TGTGCCAGCAGCTTAGGGGACAGAACCCGACCAGACGAGCAGTACTTC. Protein sequence: CASSLGDRTRPDEQYF.

The chain links TRBV4-2 to TRBJ2-2; D is ambiguous. The CDR3 loop spans 15 amino acids. V lost 3 bases to trimming and J lost 2 bases, with 10 bases between them. Looked up from germline, CDR1 is LGHNA and CDR2 is YNFKEQ. Here the CDR3 reads CASSQVGSNTGELFF. CDR3 nucleotides: TGTGCCAGCAGCCAGGTGGGCAGCAACACCGGGGAGCTGTTTTTT.

V and J are TRBV2 and TRBJ1-1; possibly TRBD1 for D (5 bases). The CDR3 totals 14 residues. From germline, CDR1 is SNHLY and CDR2 FYNNEI. The V and J ends lost 6 bases and 4 bases respectively, with 15 bases between them. The chain's CDR3 is CASSGARGGTEAFF. The CDR3 DNA is TGTGCCAGCAGCGGGGCGCGGGGGGGCACTGAAGCTTTCTTT.

As concerns this clone: One end of the junction fails to match germline, which may point to a read error. Other DNA sequences in this sample translate to the same CDR3. This chain joins TRBV30 and TRBJ1-6; a possible D gene is TRBD1 (6 bases). The CDR3 loop spans 14 amino acids. Per germline, CDR1 GTSNPN and CDR2 SVGIG (reference sequence). The CDR3 protein is CACDRIFSDSPLHF. The CDR3 coding sequence is TGTGCCTGTGACAGGATTTTCAGTGATTCCCCCCTCCACTTT.

The genes are TRBV25-1 and TRBJ2-5; 8 bases line up with TRBD2. The end of the DNA is better explained by TRBJ2-7, so the J call may be wrong. CDR1 is MGHDK, CDR2 SYGVNS, per germline. CDR3 length equals 14 residues. CDR3 DNA: TGTGCCAGCATAAGTGGGGCGGGGGGAGGCGAGCAGTACTTC. This codes for CASISGAGGGEQYF.

V is TRBV6-1 and J is TRBJ1-6; tentative D call: TRBD1 (5 bases). CDR1 and CDR2 (germline): MNHNS, SASEGT. V lost 6 bases, J lost 2 bases, and 8 bases lay in between. This CDR3 spans 14 amino acids. CDR3 coding DNA: TGTGCCAGCAGCCAGGGTCCCTATAATTCACCCCTCCACTTT. This codes for CASSQGPYNSPLHF.